This T cell receptor (beta chain) derives from a study of naive and memory T cell subsets (dated by TCRdb to about 2017). Context from the whole study: The figure summarizing these samples reported approximately ten blood donors, 7 tuberculin skin test biopsies and 3 saline control biopsies. Usually PCR2 was run as a SYBR Green qPCR and stopped at a set threshold, although low-input samples could use end-point PCR (roughly 6 cycles) instead. Broad study findings and their caveats: The RNA-based method was acknowledged to be potentially sensitive to changes in TCR transcripts with T cell activation and differentiation.

The library was produced with 5' RACE. The ligated cDNA was amplified in four rounds of PCR with nested alpha and beta constant region primers together with the SP2 primer. TCR RNA was reverse transcribed with SuperScript IV using alpha and beta constant region primers for the blood and skin samples. An oligonucleotide carrying the Illumina SP2 primer and a UMI was ligated to the cDNA 3' end using T4 RNA ligase 1. To prevent hairpin formation, the 12-nucleotide UMI was made up of two random hexamers with an eight-base spacer between them. From the second PCR onward, TCR alpha and beta chain libraries were processed separately and dual indexed for multiplexing. After pooling, the indexed libraries were analyzed by capillary electrophoresis and sequenced on either an Illumina MiSeq or NextSeq. PhiX DNA at about 5-7.5% was spiked into libraries to increase base diversity and improve cluster recognition. The authors processed their data as follows. UMIs were extracted from read 2 by Demultiplexor and combined with the TCR sequence from read 1, and reads were split according to sample indices. Decombinator identified V and J genes and V-J junctions and gave each TCR a five-part identifier that included V and J deletions. UMIs were used by Collapsinator to correct sequencing errors and PCR amplification heterogeneity, so that a UMI-based abundance was obtained for each TCR. CDR3Translator turned identifiers into nucleotide sequence, translated the nucleotide sequence into amino acids, and pulled out CDR3 regions based on terminal motifs. Error-corrected counts of alpha and beta TCRs from blood and skin were compared after being normalized to the amount of input RNA. The public sequencing data were trimmed at Q25 with fastp and processed into clonotypes with MiXCR by TCRdb, which kept only in-frame beta chains. Here each entry gathers all rows of one CDR3 protein and keeps the most common genes and DNA. TCRdb, not the authors, supplied the V and J calls. This sample gives 50,000 to 60,000 distinct CDR3 sequences in total; around 8% of them show up just once. Around a tenth of the sample is in the top ten clones.

The study reported a robust and sensitive protocol to amplify, sequence and analyze TCRs, based on 3' ligation of a UMI-containing oligonucleotide to TCR cDNA. For whole blood analysis, 2.5 ml of peripheral blood was collected from healthy adult volunteers into Tempus tubes, and RNA was extracted following the manufacturer's instructions. Total RNA was treated with RQ1 DNase, without cell sorting, prior to reverse transcription, with an input of about 1 to 1,100 ng being targeted. Libraries were prepared from skin biopsies and whole blood so that pipeline robustness could be tested in samples in which T cells form a minority population. About this clonotype itself: Its antigen specificity is not known. Within one base of it there is no much larger clone, and no base qualities were kept.

V is shortened by 3 bases, J by 8 bases, and the region joining them spans 17 bases. The CDR3 measures 14 amino acids from cysteine to phenylalanine. Kept here is only the CDR3 DNA, which spans 42 bases and is read in frame from base 1. CDR1 and CDR2 (SGHDT, YYEEEE) derive from the germline V gene. The receptor comes from a female donor in good health. The rearranged segments are TRBV5-6 and TRBJ1-2; no D segment can be confidently identified. CDR3 sequence: CASSSLLLLRGYTF. The DNA sequence reads TGTGCCAGCAGCTCTCTCCTTTTGTTACGGGGCTACACCTTC. The variable domain in full, with residues beyond the CDR3 obtained from the reference TRBV5-6 and TRBJ1-2 genes, is DAGVTQSPTHLIKTRGQQVTLRCSPKSGHDTVSWYQQALGQGPQFIFQYYEEEERQRGNFPDRFSGHQFPNYSSELNVNALLLGDSALYLCASSSLLLLRGYTFGSGTRLTVV.